A single sample is the source of the 11 T cell receptor beta chains below, sequenced in a study of T cells expressing NK-cell markers. TCRdb reprocessed the 5' RACE reads, keeping one entry per CDR3 protein, no DNA. Here the sample table reports about 160,000 distinct CDR3 sequences. Sequencing was performed on blood T cells: a sorted CD56 or NKG2C T cell subset, CD4+ or CD8+ T cells, or bulk PBMC T cells (not recorded which). The source of these receptors is a man aged 18 to 69 in good health.

The genes are TRBV29-1 and TRBJ2-7. CDR3 size: 12 residues. Germline V lookup: CDR1 SQVTM, CDR2 ANQGSEA. The CDR3: CSVEDLKHEQYF.

J is TRBJ1-2 and V is TRBV7-2; TCRdb picks TRBD1, but there is no DNA to check that call. CDR3 size: 16 residues. Germline V gives CDR1 SGHTA, CDR2 FQGNSA. CDR3 residues: CASSLAYGTDTRGYTF. Variable domain in full (rest from reference TRBV7-2 and TRBJ1-2): GAGVSQSPSNKVTEKGKDVELRCDPISGHTALYWYRQSLGQGLEFLIYFQGNSAPDKSGLPSDRFSAERTGGSVSTLTIQRTQQEDSAVYLCASSLAYGTDTRGYTFGSGTRLTVV.

The genes are TRBV7-6 and TRBJ2-7; TCRdb's D gene call, TRBD1, goes unchecked for lack of DNA. CDR1 is SGHVS and CDR2 is FNYEAQ in the germline V gene. CDR3 size: 13 residues. The CDR3 reads CASSLAGRIEQYF.

The chain has TRBV2 and TRBJ2-1; the TRBD1 assignment by TCRdb is unverifiable without DNA. The CDR3 is 15 amino acids. Germline CDR1 and CDR2: SNHLY and FYNNEI. The CDR3: CASSRDRATYNEQFF.

The chain uses TRBV7-9 and TRBJ2-7; TCRdb names TRBD1, which stays unverified in the absence of DNA. Germline CDR1 and CDR2: SEHNR and FQNEAQ (reference sequence). The CDR3 runs 13 residues. The CDR3 is CASSLRQGDEQYF. The full variable domain, with the rest looked up from reference TRBV7-9 and TRBJ2-7, is DTGVSQNPRHKITKRGQNVTFRCDPISEHNRLYWYRQTLGQGPEFLTYFQNEAQLEKSRLLSDRFSAERPKGSFSTLEIQRTEQGDSAMYLCASSLRQGDEQYFGPGTRLTVT.

The chain carries TRBV30 and TRBJ2-2; TCRdb's D call of TRBD1 is untestable without DNA. CDR1 is GTSNPN, CDR2 SVGIG, per germline (reference sequence). This CDR3 is built from 14 residues. The CDR3 loop reads CAWKGQEDTGELFF.

The rearrangement uses TRBV11-2 and TRBJ1-1; the TCRdb D gene call, TRBD1, has no DNA to confirm it. The germline V gene encodes CDR1 SGHAT and CDR2 FQNNGV. The CDR3 is 13 residues long. This chain's CDR3 is CASSGQGDPEAFF. The full variable domain, its missing parts supplied by reference TRBV11-2 and TRBJ1-1, is EAGVAQSPRYKIIEKRQSVAFWCNPISGHATLYWYQQILGQGPKLLIQFQNNGVVDDSQLPKDRFSAERLKGVDSTLKIQPAKLEDSAVYLCASSGQGDPEAFFGQGTRLTVV.

The V gene is TRBV27, the J gene TRBJ2-7; TCRdb outputs TRBD1, but without DNA this stays unchecked. This CDR3 has 13 residues. Germline-derived CDR1 and CDR2 are MNHEY and SMNVEV (reference sequence). The CDR3 reads CASSRDSSYEQYF.

This chain links TRBV28 with TRBJ2-3; no DNA is available, so the TRBD1 call from TCRdb remains unchecked. CDR3 length: 15 residues. Germline V gene data show CDR1 as MDHEN and CDR2 as SYDVKM. The CDR3 reads CASSHTRGHMNTQYF.

The V and J genes are TRBV13 and TRBJ1-2; TCRdb gives TRBD1 as the D gene, but with no DNA this cannot be confirmed. Germline values: CDR1 PRHDT, CDR2 FYEKMQ (reference sequence). The CDR3 runs 16 residues. The chain's CDR3 is CASSLGLETGVKGYTF.

V gene TRBV27 combines with J gene TRBJ2-7; TCRdb's assignment of TRBD1 cannot be checked, as there is no DNA. Germline loops: CDR1 MNHEY, CDR2 SMNVEV (reference sequence). CDR3 length: 14 amino acids. The CDR3 loop reads CASRVAGAPYEQYF.